Below are 16 T cell receptor beta chains sequenced from a single sample in a study of control samples from healthy donors and cancer patients. Measured with immunoSEQ multiplex PCR; TCRdb has only the in-frame clones, and not every one. The table includes some 150,000 clones, roughly 94% detected once. The sequenced sample consisted of PBMCs. The receptors here all came from a man aged 60 to 69 with colorectal cancer.

The CDR3 region has the DNA TGTGCCAGCAGCCCCCGGGAGGGCGGCTACACCTTC. Its protein is CASSPREGGYTF. The chain uses TRBV9 and TRBJ1-2; no definite D call. Germline V lookup: CDR1 SGDLS, CDR2 YYNGEE. Trimming removed 4 bases at V and 8 bases at J, with 12 bases between. The CDR3 is 12 residues long.

The chain has TRBV5-1 and TRBJ2-4, with 9 bases lining up with TRBD1. Germline CDR1 SGHRS, CDR2 YFSETQ. This CDR3 is built from 16 residues. Unmatched junction bases numbered 10, after V lost 4 bases and J lost 5 bases. The CDR3 region is CASSAGTGSSENIQYF. The DNA for the CDR3 is TGCGCCAGCAGCGCCGGGACAGGGAGCTCGGAAAACATTCAGTACTTC.

The chain couples TRBV10-3 to TRBJ2-2; 10 nucleotides line up with TRBD2. Germline V gene sequence: CDR1 ENHRY, CDR2 SYGVKD. This CDR3 has 18 amino acids. J lost 4 bases, V lost 1 base, and 9 bases had no gene match. CDR3 residues: CAISEFGTSDQVTGELFF. The CDR3 DNA reads TGTGCCATCAGTGAGTTTGGGACTAGCGATCAGGTCACCGGGGAGCTGTTTTTT.

The chain joins TRBV5-8 to TRBJ1-6; TRBD1 agrees at 7 bases. The CDR3 has 17 amino acids. Germline V gene lookup returns CDR1 SGHTS and CDR2 YDEGEE. V lost 0 bases and J lost 0; bases outside the gene matches: 3. CDR3 sequence: CASSLGRDSSYNSPLHF. In nucleotides, the CDR3 is TGTGCCAGCAGCTTGGGGAGGGACAGCTCCTATAATTCACCCCTCCACTTT.

In its sample, this clone was seen once. This chain uses TRBV19 with TRBJ2-2, with D possibly matching TRBD2 (6 bases). Germline assignment: CDR1 LNHDA and CDR2 SQIVND (reference sequence). The CDR3 is made up of 14 amino acids. V was trimmed by 9 bases and J by 3 bases, leaving 14 bases between them. DNA of the CDR3: TGTGCCAGCGCCTGGAGGGGAGACACCGGGGAGCTGTTTTTT. It yields the protein CASAWRGDTGELFF.

The chain is built from TRBV2 and TRBJ1-4; D is unresolved. Per germline, CDR1 SNHLY and CDR2 FYNNEI. Trimming shortened V by 0 bases and J by 7 bases, and 15 bases separated the two germline ends. The CDR3 runs to 16 residues. The CDR3 DNA sequence: TGTGCCAGCAGTGAAGCAAGTCCGCCCCAGAGTGAAAAACTGTTTTTT. Encoded protein: CASSEASPPQSEKLFF. Filled out from reference TRBV2 and TRBJ1-4, the complete variable domain reads EPEVTQTPSHQVTQMGQEVILRCVPISNHLYFYWYRQILGQKVEFLVSFYNNEISEKSEIFDDQFSVERPDGSNFTLKIRSTKLEDSAMYFCASSEASPPQSEKLFFGSGTQLSVL.

The chain links TRBV6-5 to TRBJ2-1, with TRBD2 identical over 7 bases. The J segment lost 0 bases and the V segment lost 2 bases, leaving 4 bases of the junction unmatched. Looked up from germline, CDR1 is MNHEY and CDR2 is SVGAGI. CDR3 length: 16 amino acids. The CDR3 loop reads CASSYGLGSSYNEQFF. The DNA of the CDR3 is TGTGCCAGCAGTTACGGACTAGGGAGCTCCTACAATGAGCAGTTCTTC.

The gene calls are TRBV6-2 or TRBV6-3 and TRBJ1-1, with TRBD1 as a possible D gene (6 bases). V lost 6 bases and J 0 bases, leaving 20 bases between the germline ends. Germline V gives CDR1 MNHEY, CDR2 SVGEGT. The CDR3 has 17 amino acids. Here the CDR3 DNA reads TGTGCCAGCAGCTCCGGGTCGGGGGGCGCCTTGAACACTGAAGCTTTCTTT. The encoded protein is CASSSGSGGALNTEAFF.

V and J are TRBV4-2 and TRBJ1-6; no clear D gene. V was cut by 3 bases and J by 8 bases, with 14 bases left in between. Germline CDR1 and CDR2: LGHNA and YNFKEQ. The CDR3 is 15 residues long. CDR3 nucleotides: TGTGCCAGCAGCCAGGTGGATAATCGGGATTCACCCCTCCACTTT. Translating it yields CASSQVDNRDSPLHF.

The chain is built from TRBV27 and TRBJ2-1; the match to TRBD1 covers 10 bases. V shed 6 bases, J shed 7 bases, and the junction held 6 bases outside the gene matches. Germline assignment: CDR1 MNHEY and CDR2 SMNVEV (reference sequence). This CDR3 contains 14 residues. Here the CDR3 DNA reads TGTGCCAGCAGAACCCGACAGGGGGCGAATGAGCAGTTCTTC. Translation gives CASRTRQGANEQFF.

The V and J genes are TRBV10-3 and TRBJ2-3; D gene uncertain. Trimming left V 0 bases short and J 1 base short, with 5 bases between. Germline CDR1 is ENHRY and CDR2 is SYGVKD. The CDR3 length is 14 residues. For the CDR3, the DNA is TGTGCCATCAGTGAGTCGCCAGGCACAGATACGCAGTATTTT. This gives the protein CAISESPGTDTQYF.

This chain connects TRBV5-1 to TRBJ2-5, with a tentative D call TRBD1 (6 bases). V lost 2 bases to trimming and J lost 2 bases, with 10 bases between them. The germline gives CDR1 SGHRS, CDR2 YFSETQ. The CDR3 runs 14 residues. CDR3 in amino acids: CASSFRGGQETQYF. As DNA, the CDR3 is TGCGCCAGCAGCTTCAGGGGCGGACAAGAGACCCAGTACTTC. The variable domain in full, completed from reference TRBV5-1 and TRBJ2-5, reads KAGVTQTPRYLIKTRGQQVTLSCSPISGHRSVSWYQQTPGQGLQFLFEYFSETQRNKGNFPGRFSGRQFSNSRSEMNVSTLELGDSALYLCASSFRGGQETQYFGPGTRLLVL.

The chain joins TRBV27 to TRBJ1-1; D may be TRBD1 (5 bases). The CDR3 sequence is 14 residues long. V lost 8 bases, J lost 1 base, and 14 bases lay in between. Germline values: CDR1 MNHEY, CDR2 SMNVEV (reference sequence). Here the CDR3 DNA reads TGTGCCAGCTCCGGTTGGGGGTCGAACACTGAAGCTTTCTTT. The encoded protein is CASSGWGSNTEAFF.

The chain has TRBV3-1 (or the pseudogene TRBV3-2) and TRBJ2-7, with D hard to call. V lost 1 base, J lost 3 bases, and 7 bases lay in between. The CDR3 is 13 residues long. Germline lookup yields CDR1 LGHDT and CDR2 YNNKEL (reference sequence). CDR3 loop: CASSQGGGYEQYF. The CDR3 nucleotides are TGTGCCAGCAGCCAAGGCGGTGGCTACGAGCAGTACTTC.

The chain carries TRBV7-6 and TRBJ1-3; TRBD1 matches at 9 bases. With V trimmed by 5 bases and J by 0 bases, 8 bases remained unmatched. Per the germline V gene, CDR1 is SGHVS and CDR2 is FNYEAQ. This CDR3 comprises 17 residues. The CDR3 is CASSPPDRGLSGNTIYF. CDR3 DNA sequence: TGTGCCAGCAGCCCTCCGGACAGGGGCCTCTCTGGAAACACCATATATTTT.

The chain employs TRBV2 and TRBJ2-7; a weak D match, TRBD1 (6 bases). Deletions cut 4 bases from V and 3 bases from J, with 10 bases between. Germline V gene lookup returns CDR1 SNHLY and CDR2 FYNNEI. The CDR3 is 13 amino acids. The CDR3 DNA reads as TGTGCCAGCAGTGGGGGGCAGGACTACGAGCAGTACTTC. This gives the protein CASSGGQDYEQYF.